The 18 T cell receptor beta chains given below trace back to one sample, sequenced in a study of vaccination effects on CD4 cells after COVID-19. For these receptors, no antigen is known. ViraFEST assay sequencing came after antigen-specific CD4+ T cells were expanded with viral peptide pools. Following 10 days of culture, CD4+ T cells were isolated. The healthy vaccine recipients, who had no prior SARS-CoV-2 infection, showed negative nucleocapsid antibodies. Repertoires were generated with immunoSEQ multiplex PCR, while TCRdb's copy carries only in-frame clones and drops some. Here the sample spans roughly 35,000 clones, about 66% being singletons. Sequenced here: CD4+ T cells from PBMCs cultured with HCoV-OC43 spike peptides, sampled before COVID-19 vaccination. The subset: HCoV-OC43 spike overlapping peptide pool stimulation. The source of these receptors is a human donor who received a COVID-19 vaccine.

The chain's CDR3 is CASSHGQGGGYTF. CDR3 coding DNA: TGCGCCAGCAGCCATGGACAGGGAGGTGGCTACACCTTC. The chain links TRBV5-1 to TRBJ1-2, with TRBD1 matching over 8 bases. V trimming: 4 bases; J trimming: 7 bases; junction bases outside the gene matches: 6. The V gene's germline CDR1 is SGHRS and CDR2 YFSETQ. The length of the CDR3 is 13 residues.

CDR3 nucleotide sequence: TGTGCCAGCAGCCCGCTCACAGGGAGGGCTGAAAAACTGTTTTTT. Its protein is CASSPLTGRAEKLFF. The rearrangement links TRBV5-6 to TRBJ1-4; D is perhaps TRBD1 (6 bases). This CDR3 spans 15 amino acids. V dropped 4 bases and J dropped 7 bases, with 17 bases sitting between them. The germline gives CDR1 SGHDT, CDR2 YYEEEE.

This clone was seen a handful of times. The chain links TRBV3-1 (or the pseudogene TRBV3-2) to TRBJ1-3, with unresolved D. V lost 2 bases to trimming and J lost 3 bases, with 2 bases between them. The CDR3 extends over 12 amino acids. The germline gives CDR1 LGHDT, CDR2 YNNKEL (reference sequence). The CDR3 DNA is TGTGCCAGCAGCCAAAGTGGAAACACCATATATTTT. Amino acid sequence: CASSQSGNTIYF.

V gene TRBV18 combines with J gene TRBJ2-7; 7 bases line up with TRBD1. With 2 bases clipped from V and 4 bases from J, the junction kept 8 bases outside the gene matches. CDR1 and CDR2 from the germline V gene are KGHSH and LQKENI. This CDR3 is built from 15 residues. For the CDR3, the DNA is TGTGCCAGCTCACCAAACCGGGACAGCCCGTACGAGCAGTACTTC. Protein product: CASSPNRDSPYEQYF.

The CDR3 spells CAWVAGGEDYGYTF. The CDR3 region has the DNA TGTGCCTGGGTGGCAGGGGGGGAGGACTATGGCTACACCTTC. The chain is built from TRBV30 and TRBJ1-2; 7 bases align to TRBD1. In germline, CDR1 is GTSNPN, CDR2 SVGIG (reference sequence). The CDR3 sequence is 14 residues long. V lost 5 bases to trimming and J lost 3 bases; unmatched junction nucleotides: 9.

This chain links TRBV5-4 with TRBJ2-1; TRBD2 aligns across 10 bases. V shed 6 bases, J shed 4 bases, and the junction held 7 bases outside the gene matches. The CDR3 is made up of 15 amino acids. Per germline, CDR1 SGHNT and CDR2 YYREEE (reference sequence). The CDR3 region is CASKASGGPYNEQFF. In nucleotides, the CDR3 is TGTGCCAGCAAGGCTAGCGGGGGACCATACAATGAGCAGTTCTTC.

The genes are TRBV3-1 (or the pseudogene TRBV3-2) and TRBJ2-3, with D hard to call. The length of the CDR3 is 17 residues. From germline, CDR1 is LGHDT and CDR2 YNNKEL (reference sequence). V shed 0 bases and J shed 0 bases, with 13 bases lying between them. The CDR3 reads CASSQDPTSPSTDTQYF. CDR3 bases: TGTGCCAGCAGCCAAGATCCTACATCGCCTAGCACAGATACGCAGTATTTT.

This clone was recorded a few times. The DNA of the CDR3 is TGCGCCAGCAGCTTTACACCCGCCCAGATTCGCGAGCAGTACTTC. This translates into CASSFTPAQIREQYF. The J gene is TRBJ2-7, the V gene TRBV5-1, with D unclear. The germline V gene encodes CDR1 SGHRS and CDR2 YFSETQ. The CDR3 spans 15 residues. Trimming removed 2 bases at V and 6 bases at J, with 18 bases between.

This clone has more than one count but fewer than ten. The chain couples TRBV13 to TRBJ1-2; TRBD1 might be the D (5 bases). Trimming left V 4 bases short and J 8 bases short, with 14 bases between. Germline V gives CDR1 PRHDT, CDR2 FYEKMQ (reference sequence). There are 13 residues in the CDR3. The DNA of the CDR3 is TGTGCCAGCAGCTCCACAGGCTGGGGAGGCTACACCTTC. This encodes CASSSTGWGGYTF.

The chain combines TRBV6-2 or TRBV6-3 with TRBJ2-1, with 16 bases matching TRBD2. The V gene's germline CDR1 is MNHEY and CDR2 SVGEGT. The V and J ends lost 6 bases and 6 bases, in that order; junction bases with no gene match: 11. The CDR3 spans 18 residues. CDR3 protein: CASSPGTSGGARGNEQFF. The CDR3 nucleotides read TGTGCCAGCAGCCCTGGGACTAGCGGGGGGGCTAGGGGCAATGAGCAGTTCTTC.

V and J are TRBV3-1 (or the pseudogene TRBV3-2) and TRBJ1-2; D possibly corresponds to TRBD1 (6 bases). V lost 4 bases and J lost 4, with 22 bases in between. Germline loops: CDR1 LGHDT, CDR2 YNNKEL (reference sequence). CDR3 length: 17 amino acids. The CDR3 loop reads CASSPGQSSMGSYGYTF. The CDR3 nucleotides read TGTGCCAGCAGCCCTGGACAGTCCTCTATGGGGTCCTATGGCTACACCTTC.

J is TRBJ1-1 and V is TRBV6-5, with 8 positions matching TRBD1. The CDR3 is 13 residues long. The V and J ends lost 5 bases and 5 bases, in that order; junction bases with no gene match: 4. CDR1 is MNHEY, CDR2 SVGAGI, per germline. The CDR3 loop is CASSRTGLTEAFF. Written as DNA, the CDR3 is TGTGCCAGCAGTCGGACAGGGCTGACTGAAGCTTTCTTT.

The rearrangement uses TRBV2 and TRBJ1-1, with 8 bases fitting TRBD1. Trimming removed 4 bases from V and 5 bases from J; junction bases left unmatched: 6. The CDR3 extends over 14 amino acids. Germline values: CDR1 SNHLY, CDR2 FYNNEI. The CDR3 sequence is CASSVEQGGTEAFF. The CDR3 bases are TGTGCCAGCAGTGTAGAACAGGGGGGTACTGAAGCTTTCTTT.

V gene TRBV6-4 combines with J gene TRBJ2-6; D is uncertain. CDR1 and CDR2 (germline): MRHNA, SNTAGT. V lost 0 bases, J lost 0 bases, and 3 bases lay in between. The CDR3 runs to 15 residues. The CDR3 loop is CASSDSHSGANVLTF. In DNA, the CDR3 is TGTGCCAGCAGTGACTCACACTCTGGGGCCAACGTCCTGACTTTC.

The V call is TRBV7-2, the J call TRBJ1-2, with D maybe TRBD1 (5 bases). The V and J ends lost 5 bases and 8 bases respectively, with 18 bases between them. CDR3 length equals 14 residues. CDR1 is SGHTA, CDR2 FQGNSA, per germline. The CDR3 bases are TGTGCCAGCAGCATAACAGGTCCTCCGGGAGGCTACACCTTC. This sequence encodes CASSITGPPGGYTF. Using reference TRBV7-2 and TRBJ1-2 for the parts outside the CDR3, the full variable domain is GAGVSQSPSNKVTEKGKDVELRCDPISGHTALYWYRQSLGQGLEFLIYFQGNSAPDKSGLPSDRFSAERTGGSVSTLTIQRTQQEDSAVYLCASSITGPPGGYTFGSGTRLTVV.

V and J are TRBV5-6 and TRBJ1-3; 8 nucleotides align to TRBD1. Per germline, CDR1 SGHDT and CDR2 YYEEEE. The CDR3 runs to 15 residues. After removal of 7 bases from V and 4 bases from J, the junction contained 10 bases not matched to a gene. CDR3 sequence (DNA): TGTGCCAGCGGGCGGTTTGGACAGGGAGGAAACACCATATATTTT. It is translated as CASGRFGQGGNTIYF.

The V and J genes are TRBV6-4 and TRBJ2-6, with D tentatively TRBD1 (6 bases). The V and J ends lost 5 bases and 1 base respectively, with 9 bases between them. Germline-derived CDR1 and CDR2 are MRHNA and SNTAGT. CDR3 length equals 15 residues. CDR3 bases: TGTGCCAGCAGTCAACAGGGTTCTGGGGCCAACGTCCTGACTTTC. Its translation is CASSQQGSGANVLTF.

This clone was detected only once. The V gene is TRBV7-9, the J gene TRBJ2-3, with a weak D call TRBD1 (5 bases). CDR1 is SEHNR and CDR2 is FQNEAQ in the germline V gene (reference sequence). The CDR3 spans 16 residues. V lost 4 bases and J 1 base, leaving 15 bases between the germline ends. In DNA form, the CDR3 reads TGTGCCAGCAGCTCAGTCGTGGACACCGGCACAGATACGCAGTATTTT. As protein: CASSSVVDTGTDTQYF.